These 25 T cell receptor beta chains share one sample of origin, sequenced in a study of T cell responses to AZD1222 COVID-19 vaccine. TCRdb keeps only in-frame clones here, not all; method: immunoSEQ multiplex PCR. The sample includes about 150,000 clones, 80% to 90% of them seen just once. The source was peripheral blood, collected on day 0 of AZD1222 vaccination. All receptors come from an adult in good health.

The sample holds one count of this clone. The chain is built from TRBV6-1 and TRBJ1-6, with D unclear. V was trimmed by 1 base and J by 0 bases, leaving 4 bases between them. The germline V gene encodes CDR1 MNHNS and CDR2 SASEGT. The CDR3 is 15 amino acids. The CDR3 DNA reads TGTGCCAGCAGTGAAGAGAGCTCCTATAATTCACCCCTCCACTTT. Its protein is CASSEESSYNSPLHF.

The V and J genes are TRBV3-1 (or the pseudogene TRBV3-2) and TRBJ2-7, with D possibly being TRBD2 (6 bases). V lost 4 bases to trimming and J lost 11 bases, with 15 bases between them. Germline lookup yields CDR1 LGHDT and CDR2 YNNKEL (reference sequence). There are 12 residues in the CDR3. CDR3 residues: CASSREATRKYF. The CDR3 nucleotides read TGTGCCAGCAGCCGAGAAGCGACTAGGAAGTACTTC.

The rearrangement links TRBV12-3 or TRBV12-4 to TRBJ2-4; D is possibly TRBD1 (6 bases). This CDR3 has 13 amino acids. Trimming took off 4 bases at V and 8 bases at J, with 12 bases between the two ends. The CDR3 coding sequence is TGTGCCAGCAGTTCAACAGGGTCGGACATTCAGTACTTC. Residues: CASSSTGSDIQYF.

This sequence joins TRBV12-3 or TRBV12-4 and TRBJ1-1; D call uncertain. This CDR3 spans 11 amino acids. The V gene lost 8 bases and the J gene lost 5 bases, with 9 bases spanning the gap. CDR3 region: CASGPGTEAFF. The CDR3 bases are TGTGCCAGCGGACCTGGGACTGAAGCTTTCTTT.

V gene TRBV19 combines with J gene TRBJ1-5; 7 positions match TRBD1. Germline lookup yields CDR1 LNHDA and CDR2 SQIVND (reference sequence). This CDR3 spans 13 amino acids. The V segment lost 6 bases and the J segment 3 bases; nucleotides outside the gene matches: 2. For the CDR3, the DNA is TGTGCCAGTAGAGGACAGGTCAATCAGCCCCAGCATTTT. The encoded protein is CASRGQVNQPQHF. The full variable domain, in which reference TRBV19 and TRBJ1-5 provide the parts outside the CDR3, is DGGITQSPKYLFRKEGQNVTLSCEQNLNHDAMYWYRQDPGQGLRLIYYSQIVNDFQKGDIAEGYSVSREKKESFPLTVTSAQKNPTAFYLCASRGQVNQPQHFGDGTRLSIL.

V usage is TRBV23-1 and J usage is TRBJ1-2; 7 nucleotides align to TRBD1. TRBV23-1 is recorded as an ORF, its role being uncertain. Unmatched junction bases numbered 5, after V lost 0 bases and J lost 4 bases. The CDR3 length is 15 residues. CDR3 loop: CASSQSPRDSYGYTF. Written as DNA, the CDR3 is TGCGCCAGCAGTCAATCTCCCCGGGACAGCTATGGCTACACCTTC.

The DNA of the CDR3 is TGTGCCAGTAGTATAGGTAGCGGGAGAATGGCAGATACGCAGTATTTT. It encodes CASSIGSGRMADTQYF. The chain couples TRBV19 to TRBJ2-3, with 9 bases matching TRBD2. J lost 4 bases, V lost 1 base, and 6 bases had no gene match. Germline CDR1 LNHDA, CDR2 SQIVND (reference sequence). CDR3 length: 16 amino acids.

V usage is TRBV2 and J usage is TRBJ1-2; no firm D call. The CDR3 sequence is 11 residues long. Trimming removed 7 bases from V and 5 bases from J, with 8 bases in between. Germline loops: CDR1 SNHLY, CDR2 FYNNEI. This CDR3 reads CASKRDYGYTF. CDR3 nucleotide sequence: TGTGCCAGCAAGAGGGATTATGGCTACACCTTC. The full variable domain, rest sourced from reference TRBV2 and TRBJ1-2, is EPEVTQTPSHQVTQMGQEVILRCVPISNHLYFYWYRQILGQKVEFLVSFYNNEISEKSEIFDDQFSVERPDGSNFTLKIRSTKLEDSAMYFCASKRDYGYTFGSGTRLTVV.

The V call is TRBV3-1 (or the pseudogene TRBV3-2), the J call TRBJ2-5; 12 nucleotides agree with TRBD2. CDR3 size: 20 residues. Germline CDR1 is LGHDT and CDR2 is YNNKEL (reference sequence). V lost 0 bases, J lost 1 base, and 12 bases stayed unmatched. For the CDR3, the DNA is TGTGCCAGCAGCCAAGATAGATCTAGCGGGGGGGCGCACCCCCAAGAGACCCAGTACTTC. Amino acid sequence: CASSQDRSSGGAHPQETQYF.

This clone was counted once. The gene calls are TRBV12-3 or TRBV12-4 and TRBJ1-2; D call uncertain. Trimming stripped 8 bases from V and 2 bases from J, with 12 bases between. CDR3 size: 13 residues. The CDR3 DNA follows: TGTGCCAGCCAATCCTGGGAAAACTATGGCTACACCTTC. It yields the protein CASQSWENYGYTF.

Worth noting for this clone: The junction departs from the called germline gene at one end, perhaps through a read error. The chain uses TRBV3-1 (or the pseudogene TRBV3-2) and TRBJ1-5, with TRBD1 matching over 7 bases. The CDR3 contains 13 residues. CDR1 and CDR2 from the germline V gene are LGHDT and YNNKEL (reference sequence). Here the CDR3 reads CASSQGLTGPLSF. DNA for the CDR3: TGTGCCAGCAGCCAAGGTCTGACAGGGCCTCTCTCTTTT.

This chain uses TRBV14 with TRBJ2-7; 7 bases line up with TRBD1. The CDR3 is 12 residues long. Germline V gene data show CDR1 as SGHDN and CDR2 as FVKESK. Losses at the gene ends were 4 bases for V and 6 bases for J; bases not matched to a gene: 3. The CDR3 DNA reads TGTGCCAGCAGCCGTCACAGGGGCGAGCAGTACTTC. Its translation is CASSRHRGEQYF.

The rearrangement joins TRBV3-1 (or the pseudogene TRBV3-2) to TRBJ1-1; D gene unclear. With 4 bases removed from V and 3 bases from J, the gap between germline ends came to 12 bases. The CDR3 runs 14 residues. The V gene's germline CDR1 is LGHDT and CDR2 YNNKEL (reference sequence). The CDR3 here is CASSPAFEDTEAFF. The CDR3 DNA reads as TGTGCCAGCAGCCCAGCATTCGAGGACACTGAAGCTTTCTTT.

This clone has only a few counts. This rearrangement joins TRBV18 to TRBJ2-7, with 8 bases fitting TRBD2. J was trimmed by 6 bases and V by 3 bases; bases with no gene match: 10. CDR1 and CDR2 (germline): KGHSH, LQKENI. The CDR3 covers 15 residues. The CDR3 sequence is CASSPRDSGMAEQYF. In nucleotides, the CDR3 is TGTGCCAGCTCACCTCGAGATAGCGGGATGGCCGAGCAGTACTTC.

This clone was picked up one time. The DNA for the CDR3 is TGTGCCAGCAGCTTAGGAATCGAGCAGTACTTC. This encodes CASSLGIEQYF. The chain joins TRBV11-2 to TRBJ2-7; D is uncertain. Germline loops: CDR1 SGHAT, CDR2 FQNNGV. V shed 1 base and J shed 6 bases, with 4 bases lying between them. The CDR3 is made up of 11 amino acids.

The chain links TRBV5-4 to TRBJ2-1; TRBD2 matches at 8 bases. Germline V gene data show CDR1 as SGHNT and CDR2 as YYREEE (reference sequence). V gave up 2 bases and J gave up 4 bases; unmatched junction bases: 2. This CDR3 contains 14 residues. The CDR3 protein is CASSLREGYNEQFF. The CDR3 nucleotides are TGTGCCAGCAGCTTACGGGAGGGTTACAATGAGCAGTTCTTC. The full variable domain, rest sourced from reference TRBV5-4 and TRBJ2-1, is ETGVTQSPTHLIKTRGQQVTLRCSSQSGHNTVSWYQQALGQGPQFIFQYYREEENGRGNFPPRFSGLQFPNYSSELNVNALELDDSALYLCASSLREGYNEQFFGPGTRLTVL.

To note about this clone: At the DNA level, this CDR3 is encoded by other sequences in the same sample as well. The chain uses TRBV10-1 and TRBJ1-1, with D unresolved. Per the germline V gene, CDR1 is WNHNN and CDR2 is SYGVQD (reference sequence). The V and J ends lost 3 bases and 3 bases respectively, with 14 bases between them. The CDR3 has 15 residues. CDR3 nucleotides: TGCGCCAGCAGTGACTACGCCCTGGGAGACACTGAAGCTTTCTTT. It is translated as CASSDYALGDTEAFF.

The V gene is TRBV5-1, the J gene TRBJ1-2, with D uncertain. The germline V gene encodes CDR1 SGHRS and CDR2 YFSETQ. The CDR3 is made up of 12 amino acids. Trimming left V 3 bases short and J 4 bases short, with 7 bases between. The CDR3 region is CASSSDRYGYTF. The CDR3 DNA reads TGCGCCAGCAGCTCGGACCGCTATGGCTACACCTTC. Full variable domain (outside the CDR3, taken from reference TRBV5-1 and TRBJ1-2): KAGVTQTPRYLIKTRGQQVTLSCSPISGHRSVSWYQQTPGQGLQFLFEYFSETQRNKGNFPGRFSGRQFSNSRSEMNVSTLELGDSALYLCASSSDRYGYTFGSGTRLTVV.

V usage is TRBV3-1 (or the pseudogene TRBV3-2) and J usage is TRBJ2-3, with TRBD2 identical over 10 bases. Per the germline V gene, CDR1 is LGHDT and CDR2 is YNNKEL (reference sequence). The CDR3 loop spans 16 amino acids. V trimming: 6 bases; J trimming: 2 bases; junction bases outside the gene matches: 8. CDR3 sequence (DNA): TGTGCCAGCAGTCCTACTAGCGGGGTCGCCACAGATACGCAGTATTTT. Residues: CASSPTSGVATDTQYF.

The CDR3 reads CASSLAPPGLAATDTQYF. In DNA, the CDR3 is TGCGCCAGCAGCTTGGCCCCGCCGGGACTAGCAGCCACAGATACGCAGTATTTT. The gene calls are TRBV5-1 and TRBJ2-3, with 9 positions matching TRBD2. The CDR3 loop spans 18 amino acids. Trimming took 0 bases from V and 2 from J; bases not matched to a gene: 10. CDR1 and CDR2 from the germline V gene are SGHRS and YFSETQ.

This chain connects TRBV6-5 to TRBJ2-5, with 7 bases identical to TRBD1. CDR3 length: 14 amino acids. Germline-derived CDR1 and CDR2 are MNHEY and SVGAGI. The V gene end was trimmed by 4 bases and the J gene end by 10 bases; junction bases not matched to a gene: 12. CDR3 loop: CASSWDSSSRGQYF. The CDR3 DNA reads as TGTGCCAGCAGTTGGGACAGTTCTTCCCGGGGCCAGTACTTC.

The rearrangement joins TRBV9 to TRBJ2-3; no clear D gene. Trimming shortened V by 3 bases and J by 1 base, and 15 bases separated the two germline ends. Germline V gene sequence: CDR1 SGDLS, CDR2 YYNGEE. The CDR3 spans 16 residues. Written as DNA, the CDR3 is TGTGCCAGCAGCGACGGACGAGACTCGCGCACAGATACGCAGTATTTT. This codes for CASSDGRDSRTDTQYF.

The V and J genes are TRBV5-8 and TRBJ2-1, with D perhaps TRBD1 (5 bases). The germline V and J ends were trimmed by 4 bases and 10 bases, with 9 bases remaining between them. The CDR3 extends over 11 amino acids. Germline V gene lookup returns CDR1 SGHTS and CDR2 YDEGEE. CDR3 sequence: CASSPGQEQFF. For the CDR3, the DNA is TGTGCCAGCAGCCCCGGACAAGAGCAGTTCTTC.

This sequence joins TRBV5-1 and TRBJ2-4, with D maybe TRBD2 (5 bases). The CDR3 covers 14 residues. V shed 4 bases and J shed 4 bases, with 12 bases lying between them. The germline gives CDR1 SGHRS, CDR2 YFSETQ. CDR3 loop: CASSPTGNKNIQYF. The CDR3, as DNA: TGCGCCAGCAGCCCAACGGGGAATAAAAACATTCAGTACTTC.

DNA for the CDR3: TGTGCCAACCTGCTAGCGGACTACAATGAGCAGTTCTTC. Amino acid sequence: CANLLADYNEQFF. V usage is TRBV2 and J usage is TRBJ2-1; 7 nucleotides agree with TRBD2. The germline V gene has CDR1 SNHLY and CDR2 FYNNEI. With 10 bases clipped from V and 3 bases from J, the junction kept 6 bases outside the gene matches. The CDR3 consists of 13 residues.